Below, one T cell receptor (beta chain) is given with its context. Participants reported their clinical history, and cohort assignment relied on those reports. These data are taken from a study of blood T cell repertoires in COVID-19. For the study at large: T cells, B-cell-depleted T cells, or PBMCs provided the cDNA or gDNA that served as material.

There are 17 residues in the CDR3. Germline V gene lookup returns CDR1 LNHNV and CDR2 YYDKDF (reference sequence). V was clipped by 0 bases and J by 6 bases, with 19 bases between them. Source study methods: The assay estimated nucleated cells by amplifying reference gene primers. Assay: immunoSEQ multiplex PCR; the TCRdb copy retains only in-frame clones and omits some. V, J and clone size are those of that table, while D and trimming were read from the DNA. Of around 250,000 clones in the sample, roughly 85% were seen once. The receptor comes from a man aged 40-49 years who had been exposed to COVID-19. This rearrangement joins TRBV15 to TRBJ2-3; a possible D gene is TRBD1 (5 bases). The sequenced sample consisted of PBMCs or T cells enriched from blood (not recorded which). The CDR3 DNA sequence: TGTGCCACCAGCAGAGATCTTAAACAGGCCCTCGAGGATACGCAGTATTTT. Protein product: CATSRDLKQALEDTQYF.